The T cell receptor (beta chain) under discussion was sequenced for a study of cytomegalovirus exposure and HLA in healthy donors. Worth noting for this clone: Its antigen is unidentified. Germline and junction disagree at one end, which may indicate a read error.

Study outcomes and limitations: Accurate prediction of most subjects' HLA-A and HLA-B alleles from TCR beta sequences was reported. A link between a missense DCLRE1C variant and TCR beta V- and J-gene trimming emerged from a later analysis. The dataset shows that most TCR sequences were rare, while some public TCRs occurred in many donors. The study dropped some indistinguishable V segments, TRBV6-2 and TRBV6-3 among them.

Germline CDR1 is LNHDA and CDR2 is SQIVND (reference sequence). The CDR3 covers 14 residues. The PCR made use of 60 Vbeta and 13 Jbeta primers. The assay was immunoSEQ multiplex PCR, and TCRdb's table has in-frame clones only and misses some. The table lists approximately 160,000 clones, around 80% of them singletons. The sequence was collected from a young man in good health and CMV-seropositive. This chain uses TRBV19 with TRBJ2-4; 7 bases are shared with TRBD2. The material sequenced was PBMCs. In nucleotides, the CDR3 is TGTGCCAGCAGTATGTCGGCGGGAGCAAACATTCAGTACTTC. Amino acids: CASSMSAGANIQYF. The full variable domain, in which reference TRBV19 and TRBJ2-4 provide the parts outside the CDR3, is DGGITQSPKYLFRKEGQNVTLSCEQNLNHDAMYWYRQDPGQGLRLIYYSQIVNDFQKGDIAEGYSVSREKKESFPLTVTSAQKNPTAFYLCASSMSAGANIQYFGAGTRLSVL.